The table lists the clone carrying this TCR beta chain with a count of one. This sample stems from a study of blood T cell repertoires in COVID-19. About the study: COVID-19 samples, acute and convalescent, were from the United States, Italy and Spain.

V shed 4 bases and J shed 4 bases, with 13 bases lying between them. The CDR3 length is 15 residues. In germline, CDR1 is LGHDT, CDR2 YNNKEL (reference sequence). Each participant's cohort was designated according to participant-reported clinical history. The data were produced by immunoSEQ multiplex PCR, yet TCRdb's version contains in-frame clones alone and is incomplete. The sample includes 200,000 or so clones, approximately 83% of them seen just once. The sample comprised PBMCs or T cells enriched from blood (not recorded which). The chain links TRBV3-1 (or the pseudogene TRBV3-2) to TRBJ1-4, with D possibly being TRBD1 (6 bases). The clonotype comes from a man aged 35-49 years who had recovered from COVID-19. The CDR3 loop is CASSLTGSGNEKLFF. The DNA for the CDR3 is TGTGCCAGCAGCCTTACAGGGAGTGGTAATGAAAAACTGTTTTTT.